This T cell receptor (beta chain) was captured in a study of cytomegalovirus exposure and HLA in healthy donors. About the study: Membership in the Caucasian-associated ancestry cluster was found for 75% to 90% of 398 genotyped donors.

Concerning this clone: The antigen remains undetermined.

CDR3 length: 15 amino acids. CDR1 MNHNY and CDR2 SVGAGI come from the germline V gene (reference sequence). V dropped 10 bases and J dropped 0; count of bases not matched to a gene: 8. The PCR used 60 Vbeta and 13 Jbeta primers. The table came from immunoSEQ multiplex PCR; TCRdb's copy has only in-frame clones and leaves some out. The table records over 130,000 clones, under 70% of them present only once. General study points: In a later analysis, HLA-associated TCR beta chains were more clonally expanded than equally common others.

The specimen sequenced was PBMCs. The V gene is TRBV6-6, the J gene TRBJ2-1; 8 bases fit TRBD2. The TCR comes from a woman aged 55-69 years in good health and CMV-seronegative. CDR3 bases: TGTGCCACCAAAATAAGCGGGAGCTCCTACAATGAGCAGTTCTTC. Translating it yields CATKISGSSYNEQFF.